What follows describes a single TCR beta chain. Its antigen is still unknown. No base-level quality is on record; no much larger clone is a single base apart. The source of the sample is a study of T cell responses to AZD1222 COVID-19 vaccine (dated by TCRdb to 2020 to 2023). Describing the broader study: A total of 233 trial participants underwent TCR sequencing, of whom 207 had received two doses of AZD1222 and some 25 had received two doses of the MenACWY control vaccine. Trial participants were enrolled into age subgroups of 18-55, 56-69 and 70-plus years, which contained roughly 140, 27 and 60 TCR-sequenced participants, respectively. The study at large found these results: No day 14 peak-response samples were available, so repertoires were characterized only after the peak T cell response. Conclusions about previously exposed vaccinees are limited because only 5 or 6 AZD1222 recipients were SARS-CoV-2 seropositive at baseline. CD4 TCRs associated with the vaccine covered the entire spike protein, and the dominant responses were in regions 160-218 and 743-854. The 56-69-year group was small, and its depth increase did not reach significance, likely because of low power. Nearly half of unique spike-specific TCRs reportedly recognized epitopes outside regions mutated in the B.1.351 and B.1.1.7 variants. A significant rise in spike-specific TCR breadth and depth was observed after two AZD1222 doses relative to day 0 and relative to MenACWY recipients. Participants were mostly white British, with more females than males. The authors suggested clonal diversity may have been underestimated.

The CDR3 regions of human TCRbeta chains were analyzed by immunosequencing. Under the source paper's analysis protocol: Repertoire TCRs were checked for matches against a reference library of SARS-CoV-2-specific TCRs that had been generated using the MIRA antigen-specificity platform. Breadth was defined as the fraction of unique TCRs that were SARS-CoV-2-associated, and depth was defined as the fraction of total T cells that were SARS-CoV-2-associated. Each spike-specific TCR was assigned to its reactive spike region and to a CD4 or CD8 class using the MIRA data. Log10-transformed breadth and depth values were compared by one-way ANOVA with Sidak's multiple comparisons tests. The table comes from immuneACCESS by way of TCRdb, which keeps in-frame sequences with V and J called. Part of the clones is missing from these tables; in studies checked, under half for an unresolved V gene and the rest for unknown reasons. V and J calls plus clone size are reproduced from that table; the DNA served to infer D and trimming. The sample records roughly 150,000 clones, more than 70% of which are singletons. Of the sample, under 3.5% falls within the top ten clones.

In light of the paper, this sample's time point label describes: baseline before first vaccination. The treatment or condition label, as the study defines it: meningococcal conjugate vaccine given as trial control. Samples from vaccinated people were obtained from the UK trials COV001 and COV002, which included a single-blind randomized controlled phase 2/3 trial of AZD1222 (ChAdOx1 nCoV-19) in healthy adults. Trial participant PBMC samples were collected at day 0 and day 28 after the second dose for TCRbeta chain sequencing. The sequencing used peripheral blood, collected on day 0 of MenACWY control vaccination. The origin of this receptor is an adult in good health.

The CDR3 is CASSNPRGGVCNEQFF. In nucleotides, the sequence is TGTGCCAGCAGCAACCCGCGAGGGGGGGTTTGCAATGAGCAGTTCTTC. Recombination connected TRBV21-1 to TRBJ2-1; the D segment call TRBD2 is taken from the table without a DNA check. TRBV21-1 is flagged as a pseudogene. The CDR3 numbers 16 residues from cysteine through phenylalanine. The read is trimmed to its CDR3 DNA, 48 bases read in frame from base 1.